This T cell receptor beta chain was profiled in a study of T cell repertoires in ileal Crohn's disease. At the level of the study: Postoperative therapy was given to about half: some eleven thiopurines, 15 to 20 anti-TNF agents. At postoperative colonoscopy, neoterminal ileum biopsies were taken as M6.

Comments on this clone: The target antigen is unknown.

Time point here: neoterminal ileum biopsy at postoperative endoscopy, about 6 months after surgery. The data were produced by immunoSEQ multiplex PCR, yet TCRdb's version contains in-frame clones alone and is incomplete. The data show about 10,000 clones, with 70% to 80% seen just once and approximately 15% held by the top ten. The length of the CDR3 is 14 residues. Germline V gene sequence: CDR1 LGHNA, CDR2 YSLEER. J lost 5 bases, V lost 4 bases, and 6 bases had no gene match. Study-wide results and limits: The median delay to postoperative endoscopy was approximately 6.4 months.

V usage is TRBV4-3 and J usage is TRBJ1-2, with 8 bases lining up with TRBD1. The receptor was isolated from an adult with Crohn's disease. Sequencing was performed on ileal tissue. The CDR3 protein is CASSPGQGFYGYTF. The CDR3 DNA reads TGCGCCAGCAGCCCCGGACAGGGTTTTTATGGCTACACCTTC.